A single T cell receptor beta chain is shown here with its context. V lost 6 bases, J lost 3 bases, and 10 bases stayed unmatched. The V gene's germline CDR1 is SGHNT and CDR2 YYREEE (reference sequence). The CDR3 has 15 residues. Clones were read by immunoSEQ multiplex PCR, and TCRdb kept only the in-frame ones, dropping some. The table lists some 360,000 clones, 88% of them singletons. This sample is drawn from a study of blood T cell repertoires in COVID-19. About the research overall: Acute and convalescent COVID-19 specimens originated in the United States, Italy and Spain. The analysed material was cDNA or gDNA that came from T cells, B-cell-depleted T cells, or PBMCs.

V is TRBV5-4 and J is TRBJ2-3; 7 nucleotides line up with TRBD1. Source material: PBMCs or T cells enriched from blood (not recorded which). This sequence was found in a woman in her thirties who had been exposed to COVID-19. For the CDR3, the DNA is TGTGCCAGCAACCTGAGAGGGGGCGGGACAGATACGCAGTATTTT. The encoded protein is CASNLRGGGTDTQYF.